This T cell receptor (beta chain) was obtained from a study of T cells in Graves' hyperthyroidism and ophthalmopathy. General study results and limits: Ophthalmopathy cases were set apart from stable hyperthyroidism by a 13 V-J model.

In germline, CDR1 is SNHLY, CDR2 FYNNEI. The CDR3 is 15 amino acids. V lost 8 bases and J lost 4, with 20 bases in between. This clonotype was seen repeatedly, ten times or more. Its target is not known. Uncontrolled infection, other autoimmune disease, pregnancy or lactation barred patients from enrollment. Orbital computed tomography and thyroid ultrasound, together with serum TRAb and thyroxine and clinical symptoms, were used for diagnoses. It was RNA transcripts that yielded the amplified TCR beta CDR3 regions. With the HTBI primer set, the TCR CDR3 went through a first round of RT-PCR. TCRdb passed the multiplex PCR reads through MiXCR, listing each CDR3 protein once. Seen here are hundreds of thousands of distinct CDR3 sequences, about 15% observed once, and the top ten hold 13%.

This sequence joins TRBV2 and TRBJ1-2; D is unclear. The sequenced sample consisted of blood. The clonotype originates from a young man with Graves' ophthalmopathy. CDR3 in DNA: TGTGCCAGCCCGGATACTGCCCCTAATCGCTATGGCTACACCTTC. Translation: CASPDTAPNRYGYTF.